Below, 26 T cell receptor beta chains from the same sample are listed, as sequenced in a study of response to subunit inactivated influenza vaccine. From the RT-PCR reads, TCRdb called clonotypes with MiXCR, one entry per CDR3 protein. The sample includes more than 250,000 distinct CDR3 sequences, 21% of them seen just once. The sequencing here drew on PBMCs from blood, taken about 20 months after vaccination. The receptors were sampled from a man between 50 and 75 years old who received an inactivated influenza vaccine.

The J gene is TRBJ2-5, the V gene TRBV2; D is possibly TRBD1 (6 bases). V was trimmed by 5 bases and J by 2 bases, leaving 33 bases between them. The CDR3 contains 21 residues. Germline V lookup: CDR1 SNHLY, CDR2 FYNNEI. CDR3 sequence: CASSTYRGGTKRPSTQETQYF. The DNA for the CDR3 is TGTGCCAGCAGTACTTACAGAGGGGGTACCAAGAGACCCAGTACTCAAGAGACCCAGTACTTC.

The CDR3 loop is CASSSDSTPFYGYTF. CDR3 bases: TGTGCCAGCAGTTCGGACAGCACTCCATTCTATGGCTACACCTTC. V is TRBV6-5 and J is TRBJ1-2; a possible D gene is TRBD1 (6 bases). V was cut by 4 bases and J by 4 bases, with 16 bases left in between. The CDR3 length is 15 residues. From germline, CDR1 is MNHEY and CDR2 SVGAGI.

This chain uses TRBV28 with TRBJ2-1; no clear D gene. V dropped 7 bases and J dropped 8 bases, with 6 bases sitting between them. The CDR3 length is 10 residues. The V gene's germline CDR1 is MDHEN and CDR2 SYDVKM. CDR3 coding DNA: TGTGCCAGCATGGCGGATGAGCAGTTCTTC. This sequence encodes CASMADEQFF.

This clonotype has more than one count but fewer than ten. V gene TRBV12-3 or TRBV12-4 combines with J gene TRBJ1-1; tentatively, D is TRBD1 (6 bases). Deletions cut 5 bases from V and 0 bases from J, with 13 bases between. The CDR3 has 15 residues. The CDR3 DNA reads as TGTGCCAGCAGTCCCCGGACAGCCTTGAACACTGAAGCTTTCTTT. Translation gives CASSPRTALNTEAFF.

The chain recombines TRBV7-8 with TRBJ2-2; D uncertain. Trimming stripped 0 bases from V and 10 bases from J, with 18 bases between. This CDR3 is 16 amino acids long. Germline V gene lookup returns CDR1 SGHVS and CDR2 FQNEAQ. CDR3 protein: CASSLAPWMRSLELFF. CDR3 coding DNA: TGTGCCAGCAGCTTAGCGCCCTGGATGCGGAGTTTGGAGCTGTTTTTT. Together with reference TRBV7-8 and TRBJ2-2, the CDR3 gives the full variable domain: GAGVSQSPRYKVAKRGQDVALRCDPISGHVSLFWYQQALGQGPEFLTYFQNEAQLDKSGLPSDRFFAERPEGSVSTLKIQRTQQEDSAVYLCASSLAPWMRSLELFFGEGSRLTVL.

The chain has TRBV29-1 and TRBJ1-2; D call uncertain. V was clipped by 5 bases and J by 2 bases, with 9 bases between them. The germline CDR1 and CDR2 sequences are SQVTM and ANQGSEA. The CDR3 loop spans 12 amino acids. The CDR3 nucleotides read TGCAGCGTTAACACACCGAACTATGGCTACACCTTC. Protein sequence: CSVNTPNYGYTF.

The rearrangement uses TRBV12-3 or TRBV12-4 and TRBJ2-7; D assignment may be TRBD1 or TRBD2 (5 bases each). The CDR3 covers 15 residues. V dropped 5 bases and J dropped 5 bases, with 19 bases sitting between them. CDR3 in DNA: TGTGCCAGCAGTCCTACCGACGGACGGGACGACGAGCAGTACTTC. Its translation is CASSPTDGRDDEQYF.

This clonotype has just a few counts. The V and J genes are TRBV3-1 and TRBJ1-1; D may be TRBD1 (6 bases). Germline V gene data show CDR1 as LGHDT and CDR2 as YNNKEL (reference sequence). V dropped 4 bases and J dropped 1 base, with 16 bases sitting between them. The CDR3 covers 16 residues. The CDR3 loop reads CASSPMVRTANTEAFF. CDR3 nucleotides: TGTGCCAGCAGCCCGATGGTCCGGACAGCGAACACTGAAGCTTTCTTT.

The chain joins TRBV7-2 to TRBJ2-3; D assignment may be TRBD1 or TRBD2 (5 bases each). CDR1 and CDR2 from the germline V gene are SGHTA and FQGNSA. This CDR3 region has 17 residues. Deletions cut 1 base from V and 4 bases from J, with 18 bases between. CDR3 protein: CASSLGVSRAGSDTQYF. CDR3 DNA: TGTGCCAGCAGCTTAGGGGTTAGCAGGGCGGGTTCAGATACGCAGTATTTT.

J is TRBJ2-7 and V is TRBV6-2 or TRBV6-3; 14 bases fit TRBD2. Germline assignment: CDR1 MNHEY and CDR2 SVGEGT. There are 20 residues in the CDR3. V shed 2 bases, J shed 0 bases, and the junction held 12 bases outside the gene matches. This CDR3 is CASSYHTGLAGAPFSYEQYF. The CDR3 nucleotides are TGTGCCAGCAGTTACCACACGGGACTAGCGGGGGCCCCCTTCTCCTACGAGCAGTACTTC.

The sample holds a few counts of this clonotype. The CDR3 DNA is TGTGCCAGCAGCTACTCCGGGACTAGCGGGAGAGGGTTAGAGACCCAGTACTTC. It specifies CASSYSGTSGRGLETQYF. The gene calls are TRBV3-1 and TRBJ2-5; 14 bases fit TRBD2. Per germline, CDR1 LGHDT and CDR2 YNNKEL (reference sequence). With V trimmed by 5 bases and J by 4 bases, 12 bases remained unmatched. This CDR3 is 18 amino acids long.

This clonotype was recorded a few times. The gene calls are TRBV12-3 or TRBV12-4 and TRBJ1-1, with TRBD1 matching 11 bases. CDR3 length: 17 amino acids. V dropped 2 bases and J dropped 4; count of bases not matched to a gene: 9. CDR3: CASSLRTGGLGTTEAFF. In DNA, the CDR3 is TGTGCCAGCAGTTTAAGGACAGGGGGCTTAGGCACCACTGAAGCTTTCTTT.

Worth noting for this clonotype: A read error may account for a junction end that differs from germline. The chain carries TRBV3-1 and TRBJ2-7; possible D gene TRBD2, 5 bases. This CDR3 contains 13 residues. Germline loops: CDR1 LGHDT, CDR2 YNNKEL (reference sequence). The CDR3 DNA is TGTGCCAGCAGCCGTCGGGGTGGCTACGAGCGGTACTTC. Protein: CASSRRGGYERYF.

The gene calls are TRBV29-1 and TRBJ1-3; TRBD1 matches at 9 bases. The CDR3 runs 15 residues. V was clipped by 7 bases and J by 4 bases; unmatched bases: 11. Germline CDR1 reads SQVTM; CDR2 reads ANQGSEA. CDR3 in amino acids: CSAKEQGAGGNTIYF. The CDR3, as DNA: TGCAGCGCAAAAGAACAGGGGGCTGGAGGAAACACCATATATTTT. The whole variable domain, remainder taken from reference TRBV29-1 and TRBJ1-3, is SAVISQKPSRDICQRGTSLTIQCQVDSQVTMMFWYRQQPGQSLTLIATANQGSEATYESGFVIDKFPISRPNLTFSTLTVSNMSPEDSSIYLCSAKEQGAGGNTIYFGEGSWLTVV.

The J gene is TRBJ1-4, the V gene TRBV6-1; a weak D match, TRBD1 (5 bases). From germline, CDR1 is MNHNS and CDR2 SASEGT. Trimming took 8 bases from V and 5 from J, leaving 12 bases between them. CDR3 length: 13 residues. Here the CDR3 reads CASHDSINEKLFF. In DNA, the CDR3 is TGTGCCAGCCATGACAGTATAAATGAAAAACTGTTTTTT.

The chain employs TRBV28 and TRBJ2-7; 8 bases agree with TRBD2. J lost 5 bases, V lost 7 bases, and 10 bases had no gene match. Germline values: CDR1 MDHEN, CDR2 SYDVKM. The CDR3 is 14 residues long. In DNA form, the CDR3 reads TGTGCCAGCATCGACGCGGGGGGCGGCGACGAGCAGTACTTC. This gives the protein CASIDAGGGDEQYF. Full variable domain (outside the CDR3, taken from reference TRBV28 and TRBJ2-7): DVKVTQSSRYLVKRTGEKVFLECVQDMDHENMFWYRQDPGLGLRLIYFSYDVKMKEKGDIPEGYSVSREKKERFSLILESASTNQTSMYLCASIDAGGGDEQYFGPGTRLTVT.

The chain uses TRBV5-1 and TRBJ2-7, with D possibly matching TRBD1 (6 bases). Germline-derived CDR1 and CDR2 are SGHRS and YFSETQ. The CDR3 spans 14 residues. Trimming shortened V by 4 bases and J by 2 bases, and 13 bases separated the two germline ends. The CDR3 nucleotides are TGCGCCAGCAGCGGAACAGGGACCACCTACGAGCAGTACTTC. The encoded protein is CASSGTGTTYEQYF.

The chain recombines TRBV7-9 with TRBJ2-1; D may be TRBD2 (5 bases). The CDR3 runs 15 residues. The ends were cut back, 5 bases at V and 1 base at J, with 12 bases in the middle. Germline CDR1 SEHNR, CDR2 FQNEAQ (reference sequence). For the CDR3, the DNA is TGTGCCAGCAGCCCCCTTTCGGGGTCCTACAATGAGCAGTTCTTC. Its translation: CASSPLSGSYNEQFF.

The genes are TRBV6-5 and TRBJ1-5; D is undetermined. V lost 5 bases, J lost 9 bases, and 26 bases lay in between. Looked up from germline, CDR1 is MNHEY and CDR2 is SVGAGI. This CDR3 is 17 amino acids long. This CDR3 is CASSIRADPPLMVPQHF. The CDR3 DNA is TGTGCCAGCAGTATACGGGCAGACCCACCATTGATGGTGCCCCAGCATTTT.

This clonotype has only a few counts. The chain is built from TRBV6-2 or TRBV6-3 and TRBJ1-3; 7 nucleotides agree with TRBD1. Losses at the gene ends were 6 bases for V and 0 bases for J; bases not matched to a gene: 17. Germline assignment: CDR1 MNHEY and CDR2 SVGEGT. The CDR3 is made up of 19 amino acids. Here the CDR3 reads CASRQSLRQGSSSGNTIYF. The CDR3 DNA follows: TGTGCCAGCAGGCAATCTCTACGACAGGGTTCAAGCTCTGGAAACACCATATATTTT.

DNA for the CDR3: TGCAGTGCTAGTGACGGGCCTCCAAACATTCAGTACTTC. Protein sequence: CSASDGPPNIQYF. The chain links TRBV20-1 to TRBJ2-4; unclear D gene. V dropped 3 bases and J dropped 6 bases, with 12 bases sitting between them. The germline CDR1 and CDR2 sequences are DFQATT and SNEGSKA (reference sequence). The CDR3 contains 13 residues.

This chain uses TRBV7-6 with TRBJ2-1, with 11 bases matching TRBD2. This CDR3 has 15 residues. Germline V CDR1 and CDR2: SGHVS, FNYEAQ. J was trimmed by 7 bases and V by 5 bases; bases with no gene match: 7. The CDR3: CASSPLAGVRNEQFF. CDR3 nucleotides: TGTGCCAGCAGCCCACTAGCGGGAGTAAGGAATGAGCAGTTCTTC.

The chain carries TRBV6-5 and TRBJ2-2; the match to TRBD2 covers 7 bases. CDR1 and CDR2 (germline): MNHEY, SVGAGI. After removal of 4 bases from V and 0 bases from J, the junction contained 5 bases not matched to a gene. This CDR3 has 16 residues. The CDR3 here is CASSWASGANTGELFF. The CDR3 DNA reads TGTGCCAGCAGTTGGGCTAGCGGTGCGAACACCGGGGAGCTGTTTTTT.

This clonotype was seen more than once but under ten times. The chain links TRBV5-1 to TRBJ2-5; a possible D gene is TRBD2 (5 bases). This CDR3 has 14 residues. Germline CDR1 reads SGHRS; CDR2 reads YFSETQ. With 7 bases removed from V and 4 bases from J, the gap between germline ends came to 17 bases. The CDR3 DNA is TGCGCCAGCCGACAAATCCAAGGAGGAGAGACCCAGTACTTC. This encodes CASRQIQGGETQYF.

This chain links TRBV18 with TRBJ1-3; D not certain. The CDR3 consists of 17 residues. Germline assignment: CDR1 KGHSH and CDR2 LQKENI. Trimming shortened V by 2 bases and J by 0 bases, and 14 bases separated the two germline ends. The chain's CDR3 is CASSPFKTDFSGNTIYF. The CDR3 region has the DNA TGTGCCAGCTCACCATTCAAAACAGATTTCTCTGGAAACACCATATATTTT.

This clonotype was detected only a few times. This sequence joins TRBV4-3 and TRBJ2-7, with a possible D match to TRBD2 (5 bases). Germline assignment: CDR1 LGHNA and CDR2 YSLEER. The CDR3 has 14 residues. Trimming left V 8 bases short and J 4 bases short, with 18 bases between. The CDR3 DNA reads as TGCGCCAGCCCCATCCGATTATCGGGGTACGAGCAGTACTTC. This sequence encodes CASPIRLSGYEQYF.